These 3 T cell receptor beta chains were all obtained from the same sample, sequenced in a study of blood T cell repertoires in COVID-19. The protocol was immunoSEQ multiplex PCR, while the TCRdb copy is restricted to in-frame clones and leaves out a portion. The sample lists 100,000 to 150,000 clones, about 83% occurring once. What was sequenced was peripheral blood. The receptors derive from a man aged 40-49 years with active or convalescent COVID-19.

This clone has only a few counts. J is TRBJ2-7 and V is TRBV5-5; D gene ambiguous. Trimming took off 0 bases at V and 3 bases at J, with 13 bases between the two ends. Germline CDR1 and CDR2: SGHKS and YYEKEE (reference sequence). The CDR3 is 15 residues long. The chain's CDR3 is CASSLASWQVYEQYF. The CDR3 DNA reads as TGTGCCAGCAGCTTGGCATCTTGGCAGGTCTACGAGCAGTACTTC.

This chain links TRBV11-2 with TRBJ1-1; 8 bases are a match to TRBD1. The germline gives CDR1 SGHAT, CDR2 FQNNGV. The CDR3 sequence is 14 residues long. Germline trimming cut 1 base from V and 7 bases from J; bases unmatched to any gene: 5. CDR3 coding DNA: TGTGCCAGCAGCTTAGGACAGGGGAAAGGTGAAGCTTTCTTT. Its protein product is CASSLGQGKGEAFF.

The chain links TRBV2 to TRBJ2-1; 11 bases line up with TRBD1. J gave up 4 bases and V 4 bases, and 3 bases lay outside the gene matches. The CDR3 sequence is 15 residues long. Germline values: CDR1 SNHLY, CDR2 FYNNEI. For the CDR3, the DNA is TGTGCCAGCAGTGGCAGGGACAGGGGGTACAATGAGCAGTTCTTC. Translated, it gives CASSGRDRGYNEQFF.